The rows below give T cell receptor beta chains drawn from one sample of a study of blood T cell repertoires in COVID-19. Measured with immunoSEQ multiplex PCR; TCRdb has only the in-frame clones, and not every one. The sample has some 330,000 clones; nearly 90% are singletons. The sequencing input was peripheral blood. The receptors originated from a woman aged 30 to 39 with COVID-19, enrolled during active disease. CDR3s include the opening cysteine and the closing phenylalanine or tryptophan. Fields, in order: V gene, J gene, CDR3 length, clone size, D gene, CDR3 DNA, CDR3 protein. The D gene is left open where the match is weak. A row's size may be missing; if present it is once, few, many or a size class.

V gene: TRBV6-5; J gene: TRBJ2-1; CDR3 length: 12; clone size: NA; D gene: TRBD1; CDR3 DNA: TGTGCCGTCGGACAGGGACTCAATGAGCAGTTCTTC; CDR3 protein: CAVGQGLNEQFF
V gene: TRBV11-2; J gene: TRBJ2-5; CDR3 length: 16; clone size: NA; D gene: NA; CDR3 DNA: TGTGCCAGCAGCCCTCAACCCTCGGAGTTGCGATGGACCCAGTACTTC; CDR3 protein: CASSPQPSELRWTQYF
V gene: TRBV4-1; J gene: TRBJ2-6; CDR3 length: 19; clone size: NA; D gene: TRBD1; CDR3 DNA: TGCGCCAGCAGCCTACGGACAGGGGCCCGCGGGTCTGGGGCCAACGTCCTGACTTTC; CDR3 protein: CASSLRTGARGSGANVLTF
V gene: TRBV6-7; J gene: TRBJ2-7; CDR3 length: 14; clone size: NA; D gene: TRBD2; CDR3 DNA: TGTGCCAGCAGTTACTCTGGGGGGGGCTACGAGCAGTACTTC; CDR3 protein: CASSYSGGGYEQYF
V gene: TRBV6-5; J gene: TRBJ2-6; CDR3 length: 15; clone size: once; D gene: NA; CDR3 DNA: TGTGCCAGCAGTTTAGGGACTGTACGGGCCAACGTCCTGACTTTC; CDR3 protein: CASSLGTVRANVLTF
V gene: TRBV27; J gene: TRBJ2-1; CDR3 length: 13; clone size: NA; D gene: NA; CDR3 DNA: TGTGCCAGCAGTCATACAGGTTCGGATGAGCAGTTCTTC; CDR3 protein: CASSHTGSDEQFF
V gene: TRBV5-1; J gene: TRBJ1-2; CDR3 length: 15; clone size: NA; D gene: TRBD1; CDR3 DNA: TGCGCCAGCAGCTTGGGCATGACAGGGAACTATGGCTACACCTTC; CDR3 protein: CASSLGMTGNYGYTF
V gene: TRBV15; J gene: TRBJ2-2; CDR3 length: 20; clone size: NA; D gene: TRBD2; CDR3 DNA: TGTGCCACCAGCGGACAGCGGACTAGCGGGGGGCTAGCGAACACCGGGGAGCTGTTTTTT; CDR3 protein: CATSGQRTSGGLANTGELFF
V gene: TRBV5-1; J gene: TRBJ1-2; CDR3 length: 15; clone size: NA; D gene: NA; CDR3 DNA: TGCGCCAGCAGCTTATTGTCCGGGGAGGGCTATGGCTACACCTTC; CDR3 protein: CASSLLSGEGYGYTF
V gene: TRBV11-2; J gene: TRBJ1-1; CDR3 length: 16; clone size: NA; D gene: NA; CDR3 DNA: TGTGCCAGCAGCTTAGGCATAGTCAGGATGAACACTGAAGCTTTCTTT; CDR3 protein: CASSLGIVRMNTEAFF
V gene: TRBV19; J gene: TRBJ2-2; CDR3 length: 16; clone size: NA; D gene: TRBD1; CDR3 DNA: TGTGCCAGTAGTCCGGCAGGGGGTATGAACACCGGGGAGCTGTTTTTT; CDR3 protein: CASSPAGGMNTGELFF
V gene: TRBV7-2; J gene: TRBJ2-2; CDR3 length: 16; clone size: once; D gene: NA; CDR3 DNA: TGTGCCAGCAGCCCACAGGGAAACGCGAACACCGGGGAGCTGTTTTTT; CDR3 protein: CASSPQGNANTGELFF
V gene: TRBV5-4; J gene: TRBJ2-5; CDR3 length: 14; clone size: NA; D gene: TRBD1; CDR3 DNA: TGTGCCAGCAGCGAACAGGGGGAGCGAAAGACCCAGTACTTC; CDR3 protein: CASSEQGERKTQYF
V gene: TRBV19; J gene: TRBJ1-5; CDR3 length: 15; clone size: NA; D gene: TRBD1; CDR3 DNA: TGTGCCAGTAGTATCCAACAGGGGCGGAATCAGCCCCAGCATTTT; CDR3 protein: CASSIQQGRNQPQHF
V gene: TRBV21-1; J gene: TRBJ1-5; CDR3 length: 17; clone size: NA; D gene: NA; CDR3 DNA: TGTGCCAGCAGCAAAGACGTTTACAGGGGATTCAATCAGCCCCAGCATTTT; CDR3 protein: CASSKDVYRGFNQPQHF
V gene: TRBV19; J gene: TRBJ1-3; CDR3 length: 15; clone size: NA; D gene: NA; CDR3 DNA: TGTGCCAGTAGTATGGACAGTCGCTCTGGAAACACCATATATTTT; CDR3 protein: CASSMDSRSGNTIYF
V gene: TRBV4-2; J gene: TRBJ1-1; CDR3 length: 13; clone size: once; D gene: NA; CDR3 DNA: TGTGCCAGCAGCCAAGTCGGTTCCCACGAAGCTTTCTTT; CDR3 protein: CASSQVGSHEAFF
V gene: TRBV7-2; J gene: TRBJ1-2; CDR3 length: 15; clone size: NA; D gene: TRBD1; CDR3 DNA: TGTGCCAGCAGCCCGCCGGGCAGGGGGCGAGATGGCTACACCTTC; CDR3 protein: CASSPPGRGRDGYTF
V gene: TRBV9; J gene: TRBJ2-5; CDR3 length: 16; clone size: NA; D gene: TRBD2; CDR3 DNA: TGTGCCAGCAGCGTAGGACTAGCGGGGGCCGGAGAGACCCAGTACTTC; CDR3 protein: CASSVGLAGAGETQYF
V gene: TRBV10-3; J gene: TRBJ2-1; CDR3 length: 11; clone size: NA; D gene: NA; CDR3 DNA: TGTGCCATCCTCGCCTACAATGAGCAGTTCTTC; CDR3 protein: CAILAYNEQFF
V gene: TRBV5-1; J gene: TRBJ1-6; CDR3 length: 15; clone size: many; D gene: TRBD1; CDR3 DNA: TGCGCCAGCAGCTTGAGGACAGGGAATAATTCACCCCTCCACTTT; CDR3 protein: CASSLRTGNNSPLHF
V gene: TRBV28; J gene: TRBJ1-5; CDR3 length: 15; clone size: NA; D gene: TRBD1; CDR3 DNA: TGTGCCAGCAGTTTCTACGGGACAGTTTCTCAGCCCCAGCATTTT; CDR3 protein: CASSFYGTVSQPQHF
V gene: TRBV29-1; J gene: TRBJ1-2; CDR3 length: 13; clone size: NA; D gene: TRBD1; CDR3 DNA: TGCAGCGCATTGACAGGGACTAACTATGGCTACACCTTC; CDR3 protein: CSALTGTNYGYTF
V gene: TRBV5-4; J gene: TRBJ2-6; CDR3 length: 20; clone size: NA; D gene: TRBD1; CDR3 DNA: TGTGCCAGCAGCTTAATGAGGTGGCAGGGGGTTCCCTCTGGGGCCAACGTCCTGACTTTC; CDR3 protein: CASSLMRWQGVPSGANVLTF